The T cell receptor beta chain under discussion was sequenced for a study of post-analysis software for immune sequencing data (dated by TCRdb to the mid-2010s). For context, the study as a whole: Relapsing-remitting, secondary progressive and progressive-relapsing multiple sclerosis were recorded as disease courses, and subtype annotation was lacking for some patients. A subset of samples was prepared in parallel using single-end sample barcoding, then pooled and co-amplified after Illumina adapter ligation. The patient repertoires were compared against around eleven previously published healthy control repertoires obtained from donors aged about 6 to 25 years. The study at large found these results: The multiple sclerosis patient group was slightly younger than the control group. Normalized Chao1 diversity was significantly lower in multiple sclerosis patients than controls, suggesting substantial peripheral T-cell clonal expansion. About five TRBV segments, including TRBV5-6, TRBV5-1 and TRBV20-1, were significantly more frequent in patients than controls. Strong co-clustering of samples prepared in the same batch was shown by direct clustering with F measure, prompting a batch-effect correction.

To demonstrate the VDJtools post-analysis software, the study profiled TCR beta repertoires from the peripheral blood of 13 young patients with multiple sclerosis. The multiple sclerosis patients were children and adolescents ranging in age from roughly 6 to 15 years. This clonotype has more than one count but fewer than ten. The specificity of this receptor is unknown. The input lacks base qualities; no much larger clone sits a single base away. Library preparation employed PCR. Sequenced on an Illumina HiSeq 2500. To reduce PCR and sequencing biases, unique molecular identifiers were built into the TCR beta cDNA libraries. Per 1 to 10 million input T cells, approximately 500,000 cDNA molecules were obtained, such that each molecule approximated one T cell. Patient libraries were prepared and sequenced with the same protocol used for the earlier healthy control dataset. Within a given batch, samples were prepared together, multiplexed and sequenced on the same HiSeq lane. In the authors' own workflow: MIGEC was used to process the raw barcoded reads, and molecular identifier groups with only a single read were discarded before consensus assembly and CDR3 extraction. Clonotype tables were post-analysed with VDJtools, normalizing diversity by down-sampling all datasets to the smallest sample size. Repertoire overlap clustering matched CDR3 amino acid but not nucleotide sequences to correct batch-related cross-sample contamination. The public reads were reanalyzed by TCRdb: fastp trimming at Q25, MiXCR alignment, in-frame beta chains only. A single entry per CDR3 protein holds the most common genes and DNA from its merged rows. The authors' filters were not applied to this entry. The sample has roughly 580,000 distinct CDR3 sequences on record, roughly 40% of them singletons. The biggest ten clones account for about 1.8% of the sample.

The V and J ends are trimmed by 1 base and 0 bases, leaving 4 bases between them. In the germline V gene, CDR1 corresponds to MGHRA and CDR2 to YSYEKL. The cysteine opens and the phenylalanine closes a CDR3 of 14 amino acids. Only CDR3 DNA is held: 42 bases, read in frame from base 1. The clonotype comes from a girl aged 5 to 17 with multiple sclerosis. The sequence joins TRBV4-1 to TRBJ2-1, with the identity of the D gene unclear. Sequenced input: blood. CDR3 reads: CASSQAFSYNEQFF. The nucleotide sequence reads TGCGCCAGCAGCCAAGCCTTCTCCTACAATGAGCAGTTCTTC.